The present entry profiles one T cell receptor beta chain with its context. Antigen unknown. The 5'RACE method, run with constant-segment primers, produced TCR alpha and TCR beta cDNA libraries (carrying sample barcodes and UMIs). TCRdb independently ran MiXCR on the 5' RACE reads; one entry per CDR3 protein. The table has more than 250,000 distinct CDR3 sequences, 18% seen once; the top ten hold under 25%. The entry originates in a study of T-cell memory formation after mild COVID-19. In the study overall: TCR clusters were mostly donor specific. Points from the study as a whole: Some SARS-CoV-2-responding clones were already detected in memory before infection. CD4+ clones that contracted lay mainly in CM and EM; CD8+ ones lay in EMRA.

V shed 6 bases, J shed 3 bases, and the junction held 3 bases outside the gene matches. The V gene's germline CDR1 is KGHSH and CDR2 LQKENI. The length of the CDR3 is 13 residues. The receptor was derived from a man in his late teens or twenties who had mild COVID-19 (a few samples of this study predate the infection). Cell type and time point are not known. Sample: PBMCs or a T cell subset sorted from them (not recorded which). The chain uses TRBV18 and TRBJ2-7, with 9 bases identical to TRBD1. Here the CDR3 reads CASSRDRDYEQYV. The CDR3, as DNA: TGTGCCAGCTCCCGGGACAGGGACTACGAGCAGTACGTC.